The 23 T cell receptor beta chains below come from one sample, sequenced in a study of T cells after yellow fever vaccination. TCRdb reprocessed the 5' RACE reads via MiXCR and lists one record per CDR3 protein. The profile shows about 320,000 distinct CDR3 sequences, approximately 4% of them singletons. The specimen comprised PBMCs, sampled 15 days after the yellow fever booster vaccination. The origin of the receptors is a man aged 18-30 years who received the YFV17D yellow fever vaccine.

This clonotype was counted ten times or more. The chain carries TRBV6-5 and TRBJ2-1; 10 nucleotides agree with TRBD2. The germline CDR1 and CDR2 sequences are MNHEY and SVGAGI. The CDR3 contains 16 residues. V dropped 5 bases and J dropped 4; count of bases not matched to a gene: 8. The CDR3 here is CASSPSLAGAYNEQFF. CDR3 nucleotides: TGTGCCAGCAGTCCCAGTCTAGCGGGGGCTTACAATGAGCAGTTCTTC.

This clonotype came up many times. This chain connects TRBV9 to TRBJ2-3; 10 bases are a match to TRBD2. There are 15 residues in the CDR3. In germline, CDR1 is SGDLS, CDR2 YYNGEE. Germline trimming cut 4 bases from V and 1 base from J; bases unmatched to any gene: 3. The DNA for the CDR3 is TGTGCCAGCAGCATTCTAGCGGGGGGCACAGATACGCAGTATTTT. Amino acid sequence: CASSILAGGTDTQYF.

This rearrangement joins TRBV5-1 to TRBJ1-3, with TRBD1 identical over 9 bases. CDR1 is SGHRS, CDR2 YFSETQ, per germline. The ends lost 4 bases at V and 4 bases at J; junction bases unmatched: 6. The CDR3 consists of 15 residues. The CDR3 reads CASSPSQGAGNTIYF. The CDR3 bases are TGCGCCAGCAGCCCATCACAGGGGGCGGGAAACACCATATATTTT.

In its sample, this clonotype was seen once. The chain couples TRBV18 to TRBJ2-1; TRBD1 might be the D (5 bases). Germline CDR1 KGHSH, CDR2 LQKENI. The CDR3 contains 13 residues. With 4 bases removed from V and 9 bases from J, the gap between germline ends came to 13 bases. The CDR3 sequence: CASSLGPDTEQFF. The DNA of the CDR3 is TGTGCCAGCTCACTCGGGCCGGACACTGAGCAGTTCTTC.

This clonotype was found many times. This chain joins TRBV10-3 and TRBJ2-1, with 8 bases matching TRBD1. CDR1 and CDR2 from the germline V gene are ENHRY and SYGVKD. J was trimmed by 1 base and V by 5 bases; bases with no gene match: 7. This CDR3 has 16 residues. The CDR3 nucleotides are TGTGCCATCAGTCCTTTGGACAGGGCATCCTACAATGAGCAGTTCTTC. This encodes CAISPLDRASYNEQFF.

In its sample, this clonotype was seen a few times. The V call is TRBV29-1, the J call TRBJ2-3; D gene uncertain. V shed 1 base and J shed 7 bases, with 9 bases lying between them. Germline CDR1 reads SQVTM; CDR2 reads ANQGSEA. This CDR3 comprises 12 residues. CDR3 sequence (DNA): TGCAGCGTTGAAGGCGGCATGTATACGCAGTATTTT. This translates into CSVEGGMYTQYF.

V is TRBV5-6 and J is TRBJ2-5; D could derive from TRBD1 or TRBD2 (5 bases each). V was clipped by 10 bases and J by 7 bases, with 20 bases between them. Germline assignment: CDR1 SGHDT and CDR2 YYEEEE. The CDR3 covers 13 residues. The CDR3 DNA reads TGTGCCGCGAATCCGGGACCGGGTGGGACCCAGTACTTC. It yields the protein CAANPGPGGTQYF.

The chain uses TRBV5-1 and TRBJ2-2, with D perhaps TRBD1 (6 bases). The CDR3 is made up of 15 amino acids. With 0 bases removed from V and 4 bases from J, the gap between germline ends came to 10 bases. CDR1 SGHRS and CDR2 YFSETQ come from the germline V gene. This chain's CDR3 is CASSLDRASTGELFF. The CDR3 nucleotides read TGCGCCAGCAGCTTGGACAGGGCCTCCACCGGGGAGCTGTTTTTT.

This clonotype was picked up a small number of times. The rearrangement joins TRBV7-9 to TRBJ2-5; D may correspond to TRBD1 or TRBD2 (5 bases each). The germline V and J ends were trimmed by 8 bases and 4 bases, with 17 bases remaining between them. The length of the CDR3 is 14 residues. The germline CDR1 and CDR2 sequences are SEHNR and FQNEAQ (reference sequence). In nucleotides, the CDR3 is TGTGCCAGCTGCGTACTTGGGGCGGGAGAGACCCAGTACTTC. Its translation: CASCVLGAGETQYF. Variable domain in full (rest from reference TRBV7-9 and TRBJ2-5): DTGVSQNPRHKITKRGQNVTFRCDPISEHNRLYWYRQTLGQGPEFLTYFQNEAQLEKSRLLSDRFSAERPKGSFSTLEIQRTEQGDSAMYLCASCVLGAGETQYFGPGTRLLVL.

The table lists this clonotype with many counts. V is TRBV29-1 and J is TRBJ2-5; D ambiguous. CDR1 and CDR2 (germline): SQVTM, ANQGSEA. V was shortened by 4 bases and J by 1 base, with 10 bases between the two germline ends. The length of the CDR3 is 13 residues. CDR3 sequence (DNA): TGCAGCGTTGCGATAGGCAGCCAAGAGACCCAGTACTTC. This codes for CSVAIGSQETQYF.

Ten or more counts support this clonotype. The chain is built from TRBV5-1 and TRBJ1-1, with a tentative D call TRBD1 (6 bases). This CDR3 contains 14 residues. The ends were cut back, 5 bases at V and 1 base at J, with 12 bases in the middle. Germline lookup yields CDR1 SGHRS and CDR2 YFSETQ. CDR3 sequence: CASRAGHQNTEAFF. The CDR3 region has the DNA TGCGCCAGCAGGGCGGGACACCAGAACACTGAAGCTTTCTTT.

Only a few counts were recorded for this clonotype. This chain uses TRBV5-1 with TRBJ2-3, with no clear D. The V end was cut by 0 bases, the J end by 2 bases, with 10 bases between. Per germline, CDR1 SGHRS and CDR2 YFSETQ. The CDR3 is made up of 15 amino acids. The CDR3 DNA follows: TGCGCCAGCAGCTTGGGATATGCATCCACAGATACGCAGTATTTT. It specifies CASSLGYASTDTQYF. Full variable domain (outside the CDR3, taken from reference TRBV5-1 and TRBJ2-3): KAGVTQTPRYLIKTRGQQVTLSCSPISGHRSVSWYQQTPGQGLQFLFEYFSETQRNKGNFPGRFSGRQFSNSRSEMNVSTLELGDSALYLCASSLGYASTDTQYFGPGTRLTVL.

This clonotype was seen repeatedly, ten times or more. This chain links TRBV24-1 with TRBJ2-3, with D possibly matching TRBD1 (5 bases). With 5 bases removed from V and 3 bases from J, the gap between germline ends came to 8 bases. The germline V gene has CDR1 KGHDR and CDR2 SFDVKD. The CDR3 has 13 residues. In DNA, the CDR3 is TGTGCCACCAGTGGCCAGGGAACAGATACGCAGTATTTT. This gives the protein CATSGQGTDTQYF.

The DNA of the CDR3 is TGTGCCAGCAGTGCTGGCGGGGGAACTGAAGCTTTCTTT. Amino acids: CASSAGGGTEAFF. The chain recombines TRBV9 with TRBJ1-1; TRBD1 is a possible D gene (5 bases). V was pared by 5 bases and J by 5 bases, with 13 bases between. CDR3 length: 13 amino acids. Looked up from germline, CDR1 is SGDLS and CDR2 is YYNGEE.

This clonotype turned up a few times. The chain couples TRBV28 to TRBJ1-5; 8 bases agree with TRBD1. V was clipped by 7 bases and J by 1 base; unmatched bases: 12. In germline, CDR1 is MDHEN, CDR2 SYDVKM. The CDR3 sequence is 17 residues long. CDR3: CASTNPQGAISNQPQHF. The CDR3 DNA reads TGTGCCAGCACCAATCCTCAGGGGGCAATAAGCAATCAGCCCCAGCATTTT.

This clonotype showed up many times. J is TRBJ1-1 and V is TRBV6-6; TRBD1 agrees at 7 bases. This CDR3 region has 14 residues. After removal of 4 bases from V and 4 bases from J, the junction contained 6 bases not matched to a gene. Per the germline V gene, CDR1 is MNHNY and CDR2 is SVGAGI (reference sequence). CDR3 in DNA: TGTGCCAGCAGTTTCGAAAGACAGGGCACTGAAGCTTTCTTT. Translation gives CASSFERQGTEAFF.

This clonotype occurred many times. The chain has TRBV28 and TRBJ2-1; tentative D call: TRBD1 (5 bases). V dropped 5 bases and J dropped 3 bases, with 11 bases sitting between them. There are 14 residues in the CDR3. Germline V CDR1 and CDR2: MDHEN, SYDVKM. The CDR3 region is CASSTTVIYNEQFF. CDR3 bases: TGTGCCAGCAGTACGACAGTGATCTACAATGAGCAGTTCTTC.

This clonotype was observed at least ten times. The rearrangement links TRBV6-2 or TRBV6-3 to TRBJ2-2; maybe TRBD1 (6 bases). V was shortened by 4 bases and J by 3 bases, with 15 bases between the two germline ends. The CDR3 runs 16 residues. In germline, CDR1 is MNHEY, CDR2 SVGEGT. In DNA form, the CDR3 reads TGTGCCAGCAGTTCCAGGGGTTCCCCATACACCGGGGAGCTGTTTTTT. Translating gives CASSSRGSPYTGELFF.

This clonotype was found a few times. The CDR3 DNA sequence: TGCGCCAGCAGCGCATCAGGGTTCACTGAAGCTTTCTTT. This translates into CASSASGFTEAFF. This sequence joins TRBV5-1 and TRBJ1-1; D perhaps matches TRBD1 (5 bases). Germline V CDR1 and CDR2: SGHRS, YFSETQ. The V end lost 4 bases, the J end lost 4 bases, and 11 bases lay between the germline ends. The CDR3 length is 13 residues.

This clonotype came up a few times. The CDR3 reads CASSQTYRSFYGYTF. The CDR3, as DNA: TGCGCCAGCAGCCAAACTTACAGGTCGTTTTATGGCTACACCTTC. The rearrangement uses TRBV4-1 and TRBJ1-2, with TRBD1 as a possible D gene (5 bases). Per germline, CDR1 MGHRA and CDR2 YSYEKL. This CDR3 region has 15 residues. Between the trimmed V and J ends, which lost 2 bases and 5 bases, there was a span of 15 bases.

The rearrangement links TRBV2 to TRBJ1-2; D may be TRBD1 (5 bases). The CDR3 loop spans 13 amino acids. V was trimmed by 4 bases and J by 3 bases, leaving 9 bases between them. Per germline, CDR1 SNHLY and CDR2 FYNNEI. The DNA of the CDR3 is TGTGCCAGCAGTGGCGGGGGAGACTATGGCTACACCTTC. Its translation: CASSGGGDYGYTF.

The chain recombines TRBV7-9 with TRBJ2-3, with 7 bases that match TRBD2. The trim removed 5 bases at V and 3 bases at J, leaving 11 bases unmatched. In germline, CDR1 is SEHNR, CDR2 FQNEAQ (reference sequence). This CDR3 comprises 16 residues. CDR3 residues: CASSGPTSPGTDTQYF. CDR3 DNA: TGTGCCAGCAGCGGCCCGACTAGCCCTGGGACAGATACGCAGTATTTT. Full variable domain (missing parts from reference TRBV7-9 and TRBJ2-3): DTGVSQNPRHKITKRGQNVTFRCDPISEHNRLYWYRQTLGQGPEFLTYFQNEAQLEKSRLLSDRFSAERPKGSFSTLEIQRTEQGDSAMYLCASSGPTSPGTDTQYFGPGTRLTVL.

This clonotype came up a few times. The CDR3 DNA reads TGCAGTGCTAGAGTTGAGGCTAGAACGGATGAGCAGTTCTTC. This codes for CSARVEARTDEQFF. V and J are TRBV20-1 and TRBJ2-1; D not certain. The V end was cut by 1 base, the J end by 8 bases, with 15 bases between. CDR1 and CDR2 (germline): DFQATT, SNEGSKA (reference sequence). The CDR3 loop spans 14 amino acids.